The source of this T cell receptor (beta chain) is a study of immune characterization of retroperitoneal liposarcoma. Germline CDR1 MNHNY, CDR2 SVGAGI (reference sequence). The CDR3 contains 15 residues. Trimming stripped 2 bases from V and 0 bases from J, with 9 bases between. This clonotype occurred a few times. MiXCR, run by TCRdb on the PCR reads, gives a single entry per CDR3 protein. This repertoire shows around 8,000 distinct CDR3 sequences, 25% to 35% found once; its top ten account for 11% to 15%. This receptor was taken from a male donor with retroperitoneal liposarcoma. The genes are TRBV6-6 and TRBJ2-3; unclear D gene. The sequencing input was blood. In DNA, the CDR3 is TGTGCCAGCAGTTACGAAAGCCCTAGCACAGATACGCAGTATTTT. Protein sequence: CASSYESPSTDTQYF.